The rows below give T cell receptor beta chains drawn from one sample of a study of cytomegalovirus exposure and HLA in healthy donors. TCRdb keeps only in-frame clones here, not all; method: immunoSEQ multiplex PCR. The table records more than 150,000 clones, roughly 79% of them present only once. The specimen was PBMCs. These receptors originate from a man aged 40-49 years in good health and CMV-seronegative. Both conserved end residues are part of each CDR3. A D gene is named only where the DNA matches it firmly. A clone size is listed for some rows: how often the clone was seen (once, few, many), or a class if it is expanded.

d_call	clone_size	v_call	j_call	cdr3_nt	cdr3_aa
TRBD2	NA	TRBV11-3	TRBJ2-6	TGTGCCAGCAGCTTCGGCCAGGGAGGGGCCAACGGCCTGACTTTC	CASSFGQGGANGLTF
TRBD2	NA	TRBV7-3	TRBJ2-3	TGTGCCAGCAGCTTAGGACTAGCGGGAGGTTCGCAGTATTTT	CASSLGLAGGSQYF
TRBD1	NA	TRBV6-1	TRBJ2-5	TGTGCCAGCAGGTACCAACAGGGGCGGGAGACCCAGTACTTC	CASRYQQGRETQYF
NA	NA	TRBV10-2	TRBJ1-3	TGCGCCAGCAGTGGCGGAGGCAGTGGAAACACCATATATTTT	CASSGGGSGNTIYF
NA	once	TRBV27	TRBJ2-7	TGTGCCAGCAGTTTAAGGACTTTTAAATACGAGCAGTACTTC	CASSLRTFKYEQYF
NA	NA	TRBV11-2	TRBJ2-3	TGTGCCAGCAGCTACGGGACTGGAGATACGCAGTATTTT	CASSYGTGDTQYF
NA	NA	TRBV11-2	TRBJ1-2	TGTGCCAGCGAGGACAGCCCTATTGGAGGCTACACCTTC	CASEDSPIGGYTF
TRBD1	NA	TRBV6-1	TRBJ2-7	TGTGCCAGCAGTGGGACAGGATACTACGAGCAGTACTTC	CASSGTGYYEQYF
TRBD1	NA	TRBV2	TRBJ1-2	TGTGCCAGCAGTTCTGTGGGGACAGGGGTTGGCTACACCTTC	CASSSVGTGVGYTF
NA	NA	TRBV30	TRBJ1-2	TGTGCCTGGAGGGCGGGGGCCTCCTATGGCTACACCTTC	CAWRAGASYGYTF